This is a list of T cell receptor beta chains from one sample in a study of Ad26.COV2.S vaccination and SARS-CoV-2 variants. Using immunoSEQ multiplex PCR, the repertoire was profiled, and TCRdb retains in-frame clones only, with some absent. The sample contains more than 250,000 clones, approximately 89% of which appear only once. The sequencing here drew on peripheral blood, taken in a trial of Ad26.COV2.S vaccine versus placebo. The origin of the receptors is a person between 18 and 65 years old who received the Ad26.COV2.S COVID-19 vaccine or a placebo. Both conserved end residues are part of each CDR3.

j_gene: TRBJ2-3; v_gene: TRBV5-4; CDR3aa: CASSRRSPGTDTQYF
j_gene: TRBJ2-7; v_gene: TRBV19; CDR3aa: CASRGKPGTAYEQYF
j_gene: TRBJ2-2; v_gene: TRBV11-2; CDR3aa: CASSYWDGTNTGELFF
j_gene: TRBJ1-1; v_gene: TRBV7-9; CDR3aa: CASSWRTEDTEAFF
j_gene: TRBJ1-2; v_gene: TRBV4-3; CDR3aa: CASSPLGQDYGYTF
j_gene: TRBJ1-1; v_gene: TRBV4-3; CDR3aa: CASSQDGTGKNTEAFF
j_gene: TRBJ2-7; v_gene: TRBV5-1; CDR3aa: CASSPSRAGIYEQYF
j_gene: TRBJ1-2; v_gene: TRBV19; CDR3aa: CASSIDRGKSGYTF
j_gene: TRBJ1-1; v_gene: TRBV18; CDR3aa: CASSPRDGNTEAFF
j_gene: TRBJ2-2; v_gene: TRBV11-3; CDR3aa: CASNKGRNTGELFF
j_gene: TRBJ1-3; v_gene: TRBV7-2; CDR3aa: CASSLATGRASGNTIYF